A single TCR beta chain is shown here with its context. Germline V lookup: CDR1 SGHRS, CDR2 YFSETQ. The CDR3 spans 14 residues. The ends were cut back, 0 bases at V and 2 bases at J, with 7 bases in the middle. Assay used: immunoSEQ multiplex PCR; TCRdb lists only in-frame clones, some missing. The sample yields approximately 15,000 clones, around four fifths seen once. The record originates from a study of tumour-infiltrating T cells in Burkitt lymphoma. Turning to the study itself: Survival, overall and progression-free, tracked with productive clonality.

Sequencing used tumor tissue. The V call is TRBV5-1, the J call TRBJ2-3; D is unclear. This TCR derives from a human donor with diffuse large B-cell lymphoma. The CDR3 reads CASSLGLSTDTQYF. CDR3 coding DNA: TGCGCCAGCAGCTTGGGACTTTCCACAGATACGCAGTATTTT.